Each of the 14 T cell receptor beta chains below was sequenced from the same sample in a study of identical twins (dated by TCRdb to about 2016). The protocol used for the library was 5' RACE. Sequenced on an Illumina HiSeq 2000. TCRdb's own reprocessing of the public reads used fastp at Q25 and MiXCR and kept productive beta chains. CDR3 protein sequences are deduplicated, and each keeps its most common genes and DNA. The table for this sample lists about 340,000 distinct CDR3 sequences; approximately 13% of them were counted only once. Together, the top ten hold about 7% of the sample. These data were also filed under a second study, of yellow fever vaccine responses in identical twins.

The sequenced sample was CD8+ T cells sorted from blood. These receptors all stem from a woman aged 18-29 years in good health.

The J gene is TRBJ2-5, the V gene TRBV2, with D maybe TRBD2 (5 bases). This CDR3 contains 13 residues. Trimming removed 3 bases from V and 5 bases from J, with 10 bases in between. CDR1 and CDR2 from the germline V gene are SNHLY and FYNNEI. The CDR3 is CASSEAKRETQYF. The CDR3, as DNA: TGTGCCAGCAGTGAGGCTAAGCGGGAGACCCAGTACTTC.

This chain connects TRBV15 to TRBJ2-5, with TRBD2 matching 10 bases. The CDR3 is made up of 15 amino acids. Germline V CDR1 and CDR2: LNHNV, YYDKDF (reference sequence). The V segment lost 1 base and the J segment 5 bases; nucleotides outside the gene matches: 4. The CDR3 DNA is TGTGCCACCAGCAGAGGATGGACTAGCGGCGAGACCCAGTACTTC. Its protein is CATSRGWTSGETQYF.

This clonotype has more than one count but fewer than ten. The rearrangement uses TRBV20-1 and TRBJ2-3; 10 bases align to TRBD2. V was pared by 3 bases and J by 4 bases, with 7 bases of the junction left unmatched. Per germline, CDR1 DFQATT and CDR2 SNEGSKA (reference sequence). This CDR3 region has 15 residues. The CDR3 here is CSASDSGGFSDTQYF. DNA for the CDR3: TGCAGTGCTAGTGATAGCGGGGGGTTTTCAGATACGCAGTATTTT.

This clonotype has just a few counts. The rearrangement joins TRBV7-9 to TRBJ2-1; D unclear. The CDR3 totals 11 residues. The germline V gene has CDR1 SEHNR and CDR2 FQNEAQ (reference sequence). The ends were cut back, 3 bases at V and 14 bases at J, with 11 bases in the middle. The CDR3 coding sequence is TGTGCCAGCAGCTTTTCTTGGTGGGAGTTCTTC. Protein sequence: CASSFSWWEFF. The full variable domain, its missing parts supplied by reference TRBV7-9 and TRBJ2-1, is DTGVSQNPRHKITKRGQNVTFRCDPISEHNRLYWYRQTLGQGPEFLTYFQNEAQLEKSRLLSDRFSAERPKGSFSTLEIQRTEQGDSAMYLCASSFSWWEFFGPGTRLTVL.

This clonotype was counted many times. This chain joins TRBV4-1 and TRBJ2-7, with D perhaps TRBD2 (6 bases). Germline loops: CDR1 MGHRA, CDR2 YSYEKL. The CDR3 sequence is 12 residues long. The V end lost 3 bases, the J end lost 6 bases, and 9 bases lay between the germline ends. The chain's CDR3 is CASSQGGSEQYF. The CDR3 DNA follows: TGCGCCAGCAGCCAGGGGGGAAGCGAGCAGTACTTC.

As DNA, the CDR3 is TGTGCCAGCAGTTTATTTGGGGCAAGATCGAAGGAGCAGTACTTC. It translates to CASSLFGARSKEQYF. The chain combines TRBV27 with TRBJ2-7, with TRBD1 as a possible D gene (5 bases). Trimming shortened V by 1 base and J by 7 bases, and 17 bases separated the two germline ends. CDR1 and CDR2 from the germline V gene are MNHEY and SMNVEV (reference sequence). This CDR3 has 15 residues.

This clonotype was seen a few times. The rearrangement links TRBV3-1 to TRBJ1-1; TRBD1 agrees at 10 bases. J was trimmed by 3 bases and V by 3 bases; bases with no gene match: 4. Germline V gene lookup returns CDR1 LGHDT and CDR2 YNNKEL (reference sequence). The CDR3 is made up of 15 amino acids. CDR3 nucleotide sequence: TGTGCCAGCAGCCACCCGGGACAGGGGTACACTGAAGCTTTCTTT. Translated, it gives CASSHPGQGYTEAFF. Based on the CDR3 plus reference TRBV3-1 and TRBJ1-1, the full variable domain is DTAVSQTPKYLVTQMGNDKSIKCEQNLGHDTMYWYKQDSKKFLKIMFSYNNKELIINETVPNRFSPKSPDKAHLNLHINSLELGDSAVYFCASSHPGQGYTEAFFGQGTRLTVV.

This clonotype was recorded a few times. The V call is TRBV25-1, the J call TRBJ2-5; D gene ambiguous. The V gene's germline CDR1 is MGHDK and CDR2 SYGVNS. Trimming removed 4 bases at V and 1 base at J, with 4 bases between. The CDR3 is 12 residues long. The CDR3: CASSGVQETQYF. CDR3 in DNA: TGTGCCAGCAGTGGGGTCCAAGAGACCCAGTACTTC.

This clonotype was counted only a few times. This chain links TRBV7-2 with TRBJ1-5, with 7 nucleotides matching TRBD1. V lost 5 bases and J lost 5; bases outside the gene matches: 6. The CDR3 runs to 14 residues. Germline CDR1 is SGHTA and CDR2 is FQGNSA. CDR3 sequence (DNA): TGTGCCAGCAGCGAAGGGACAGCCTATCAGCCCCAGCATTTT. It yields the protein CASSEGTAYQPQHF.

The CDR3 bases are TGCGCCAGCAGCCAAGATCTCAGCGGGCGGGGGGTCGGGGAGCTGTTTTTT. This encodes CASSQDLSGRGVGELFF. The chain recombines TRBV4-1 with TRBJ2-2; 8 positions match TRBD2. This CDR3 comprises 17 residues. Germline CDR1 is MGHRA and CDR2 is YSYEKL. With 0 bases clipped from V and 7 bases from J, the junction kept 10 bases outside the gene matches.

This clonotype was observed many times. V and J are TRBV11-2 and TRBJ2-7; D unclear. Germline lookup yields CDR1 SGHAT and CDR2 FQNNGV. Trimming pared 4 bases from V and 2 bases from J, leaving 6 bases between. The CDR3 spans 12 residues. The CDR3 region is CASSSPPYEQYF. The CDR3 coding sequence is TGTGCCAGCAGCTCACCCCCCTACGAGCAGTACTTC.

This clonotype has just a few counts. The V gene is TRBV20-1, the J gene TRBJ2-7; 9 bases line up with TRBD2. Germline CDR1 and CDR2: DFQATT and SNEGSKA (reference sequence). J lost 0 bases, V lost 1 base, and 4 bases had no gene match. The CDR3 loop spans 15 amino acids. This CDR3 is CSARGSGGLSYEQYV. Written as DNA, the CDR3 is TGCAGTGCTAGAGGTAGCGGGGGCCTCTCCTACGAGCAGTACGTC.

The chain recombines TRBV27 with TRBJ1-4; D gene ambiguous. The germline V and J ends were trimmed by 4 bases and 8 bases, with 17 bases remaining between them. The CDR3 has 15 residues. Germline-derived CDR1 and CDR2 are MNHEY and SMNVEV (reference sequence). The CDR3 region has the DNA TGTGCCAGCAGTTCGGACGCCCAGATGAACGAAAAACTGTTTTTT. Its translation: CASSSDAQMNEKLFF.

The sample holds a few counts of this clonotype. This chain connects TRBV7-2 to TRBJ1-1, with a weak D call TRBD1 (5 bases). V lost 8 bases, J lost 2 bases, and 33 bases lay in between. Germline CDR1 SGHTA, CDR2 FQGNSA. The CDR3 has 20 residues. CDR3 coding DNA: TGTGCCAGCCTCCCGGGTCCTGGCGATATATGGGACGTAAGAAACACTGAAGCTTTCTTT. It codes for CASLPGPGDIWDVRNTEAFF.